The present T cell receptor beta chain was sequenced within a study of CD8+CD57+ T cells in acquired aplastic anemia. Genomic DNA was employed as the template in profiling TCR beta VDJ and CDR3. TCRdb itself ran the reads through MiXCR, one entry per CDR3 protein. The table has roughly 200,000 distinct CDR3 sequences, less than 65% seen once. V was pared by 3 bases and J by 8 bases, with 6 bases of the junction left unmatched. This CDR3 contains 14 residues. Germline lookup yields CDR1 LNHDA and CDR2 SQIVND (reference sequence). This clonotype was observed many times. Patients selected for sequencing had displayed CD8+CD57+ cell expansion by flow cytometry.

The rearrangement uses TRBV19 and TRBJ1-4; the match to TRBD1 covers 7 bases. The sequencing input was sorted CD4+, CD8+, or CD8+CD57+ T cells (not recorded which) from PBMCs. This TCR was sampled from a human donor with aplastic anemia. The DNA of the CDR3 is TGTGCCAGTAGTATGTACAGGGGCGACGAAAAACTGTTTTTT. It codes for CASSMYRGDEKLFF.